Given below is one TCR beta chain in context. Germline lookup yields CDR1 SGHRS and CDR2 YFSETQ. CDR3 length equals 16 residues. Trimming took 4 bases from V and 1 from J; bases not matched to a gene: 10. Some clones are missing from TCRdb's copy, which holds only in-frame ones; the method was immunoSEQ multiplex PCR. The sample contains 240,000 or so clones, 82% of which appear only once. The data are from a study of blood T cell repertoires in COVID-19. Across the study: Samples of COVID-19 (acute and convalescent) were obtained from the United States, Italy and Spain. T cells, B-cell-depleted T cells, or PBMCs provided the cDNA or gDNA that served as material.

The sequenced sample was peripheral blood. This sequence originates from a woman between 18 and 30 years old with acute or convalescent COVID-19. J is TRBJ1-1 and V is TRBV5-1; 7 nucleotides line up with TRBD1. The CDR3 reads CASSPRTGGENTEAFF. The CDR3 bases are TGCGCCAGCAGCCCCCGGACAGGAGGGGAGAACACTGAAGCTTTCTTT.